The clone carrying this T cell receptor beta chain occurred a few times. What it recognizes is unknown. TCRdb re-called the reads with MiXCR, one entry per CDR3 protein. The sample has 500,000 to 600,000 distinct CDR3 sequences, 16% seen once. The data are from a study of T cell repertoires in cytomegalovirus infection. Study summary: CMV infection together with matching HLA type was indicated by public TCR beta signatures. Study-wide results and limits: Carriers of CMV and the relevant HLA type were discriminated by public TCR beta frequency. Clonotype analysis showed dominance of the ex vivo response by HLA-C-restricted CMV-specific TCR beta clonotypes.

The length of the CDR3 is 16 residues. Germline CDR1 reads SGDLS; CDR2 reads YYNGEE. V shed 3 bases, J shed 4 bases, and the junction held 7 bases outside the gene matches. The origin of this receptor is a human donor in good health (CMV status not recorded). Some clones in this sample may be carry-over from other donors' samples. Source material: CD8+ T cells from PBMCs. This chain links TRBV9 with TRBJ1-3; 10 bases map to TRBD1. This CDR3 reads CASSEGTGVYGNTIYF. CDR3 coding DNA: TGTGCCAGCAGCGAGGGGACAGGGGTCTACGGAAACACCATATATTTT.